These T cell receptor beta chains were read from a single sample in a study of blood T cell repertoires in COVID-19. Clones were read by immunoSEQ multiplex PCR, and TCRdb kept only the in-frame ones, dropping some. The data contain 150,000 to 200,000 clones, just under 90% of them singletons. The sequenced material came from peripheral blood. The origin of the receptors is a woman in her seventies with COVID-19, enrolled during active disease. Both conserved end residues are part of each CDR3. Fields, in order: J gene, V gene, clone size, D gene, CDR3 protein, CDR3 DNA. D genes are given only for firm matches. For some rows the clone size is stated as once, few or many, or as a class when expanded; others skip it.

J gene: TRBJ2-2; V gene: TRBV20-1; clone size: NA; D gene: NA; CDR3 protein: CSASSSGELFF; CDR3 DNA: TGCAGTGCTAGCTCCTCCGGGGAGCTGTTTTTT
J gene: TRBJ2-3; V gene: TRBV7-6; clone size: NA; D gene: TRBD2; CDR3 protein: CASSLGASGTGWADTQYF; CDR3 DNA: TGTGCCAGCAGCTTAGGGGCTAGCGGAACCGGTTGGGCAGATACGCAGTATTTT
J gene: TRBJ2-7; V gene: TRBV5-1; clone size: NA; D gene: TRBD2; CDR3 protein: CASSLTSAEQYF; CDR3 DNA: TGCGCCAGCAGCTTGACTAGCGCCGAGCAGTACTTC
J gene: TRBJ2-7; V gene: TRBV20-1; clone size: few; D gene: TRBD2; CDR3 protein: CSGLAGDEQYF; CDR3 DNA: TGCAGCGGACTAGCGGGAGACGAGCAGTACTTC
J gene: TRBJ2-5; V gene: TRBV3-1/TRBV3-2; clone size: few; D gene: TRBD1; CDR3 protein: CASSHPTGAVGTQYF; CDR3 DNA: TGTGCCAGCAGCCATCCCACAGGGGCCGTTGGGACCCAGTACTTC
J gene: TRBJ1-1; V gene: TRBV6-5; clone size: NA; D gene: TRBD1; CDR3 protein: CASTQTGGITEAFF; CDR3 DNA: TGTGCCAGCACCCAAACAGGGGGCATAACTGAAGCTTTCTTT
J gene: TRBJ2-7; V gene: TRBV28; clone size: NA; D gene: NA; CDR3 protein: CASSFLYEQYF; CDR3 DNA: TGTGCCAGCAGTTTCCTTTACGAGCAGTACTTC
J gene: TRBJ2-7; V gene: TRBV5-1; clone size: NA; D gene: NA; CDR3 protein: CASSPDTWTYEQYF; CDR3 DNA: TGCGCCAGCAGCCCCGACACGTGGACTTACGAGCAGTACTTC
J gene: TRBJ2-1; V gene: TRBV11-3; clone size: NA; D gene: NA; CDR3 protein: CASSLGLAGTAYNEQFF; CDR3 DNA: TGTGCCAGCAGCTTAGGATTGGCGGGGACAGCGTACAATGAGCAGTTCTTC
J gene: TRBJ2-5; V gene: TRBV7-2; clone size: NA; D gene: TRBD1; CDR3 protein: CASSLGHTGAAETQYF; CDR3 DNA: TGTGCCAGCAGCTTAGGCCATACAGGGGCGGCGGAGACCCAGTACTTC
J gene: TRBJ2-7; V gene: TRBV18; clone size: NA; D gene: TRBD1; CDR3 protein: CASSPTGQGSYEQYF; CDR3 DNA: TGTGCCAGCTCACCAACGGGACAGGGATCCTACGAGCAGTACTTC
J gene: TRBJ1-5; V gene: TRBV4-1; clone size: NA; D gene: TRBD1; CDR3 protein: CASSQLGQGAYQPQHF; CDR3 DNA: TGCGCCAGCAGCCAATTAGGACAGGGGGCTTATCAGCCCCAGCATTTT
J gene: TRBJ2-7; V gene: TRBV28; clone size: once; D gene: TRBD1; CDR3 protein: CASIGQGASYEQYF; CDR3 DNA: TGTGCCAGCATTGGGCAGGGGGCTTCCTACGAGCAGTACTTC
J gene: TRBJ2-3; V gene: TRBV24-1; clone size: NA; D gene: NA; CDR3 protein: CATSDIGVQGTQYF; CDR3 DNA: TGTGCCACCAGTGATATTGGGGTCCAGGGGACGCAGTATTTT
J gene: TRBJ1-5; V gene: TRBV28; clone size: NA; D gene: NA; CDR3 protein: CASTLSGGNQPQHF; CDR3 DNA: TGTGCCAGCACCCTAAGCGGGGGAAATCAGCCCCAGCATTTT
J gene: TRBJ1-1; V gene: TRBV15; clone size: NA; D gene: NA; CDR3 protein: CATSRDVDSHTEAFF; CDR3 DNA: TGTGCCACCAGCAGAGATGTGGACAGCCACACTGAAGCTTTCTTT
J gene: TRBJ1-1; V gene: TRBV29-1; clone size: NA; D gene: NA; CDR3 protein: CSVQITGSLGAFF; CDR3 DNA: TGCAGCGTACAAATAACGGGGTCACTAGGAGCTTTCTTT
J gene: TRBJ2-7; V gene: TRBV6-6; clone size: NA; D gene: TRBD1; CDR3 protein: CASSYSTGGSYEQYF; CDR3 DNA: TGTGCCAGCAGTTACTCTACAGGGGGCAGCTACGAGCAGTACTTC
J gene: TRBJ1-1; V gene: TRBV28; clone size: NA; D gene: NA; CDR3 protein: CASSLLTEAFF; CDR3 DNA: TGTGCCAGCAGTTTACTGACTGAAGCTTTCTTT
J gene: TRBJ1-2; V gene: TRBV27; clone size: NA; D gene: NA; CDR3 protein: CASRPLNREYANYGYTF; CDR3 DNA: TGTGCCAGCAGACCCTTGAACAGAGAATATGCTAACTATGGCTACACCTTC
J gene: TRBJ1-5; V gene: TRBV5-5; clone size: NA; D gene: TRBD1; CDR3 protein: CASSPEGQGAQPQHF; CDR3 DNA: TGTGCCAGCAGCCCCGAGGGACAGGGGGCGCAGCCCCAGCATTTT
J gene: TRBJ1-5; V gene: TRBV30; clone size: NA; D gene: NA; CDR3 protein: CAWGRGREEPQHF; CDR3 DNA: TGTGCCTGGGGCCGCGGCAGGGAAGAGCCCCAGCATTTT
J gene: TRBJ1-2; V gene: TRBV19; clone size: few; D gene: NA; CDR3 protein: CASSIGPGSGYGYTF; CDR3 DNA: TGTGCCAGTAGTATAGGTCCGGGGAGTGGATATGGCTACACCTTC